This TCR beta chain originates from a study of post-analysis software for immune sequencing data. The overall study: Relapsing-remitting, secondary progressive and progressive-relapsing courses of multiple sclerosis were included.

Unmatched junction bases numbered 8, after V lost 5 bases and J lost 5 bases. The CDR3 is 15 amino acids. Per germline, CDR1 SEHNR and CDR2 FQNEAQ (reference sequence). Only one count was recorded for this clonotype. Its matching antigen is unknown. Notes on the study in general: Patients had higher frequencies than controls of a handful of TRBV segments, including TRBV5-6, TRBV5-1 and TRBV20-1. Controls showed significantly higher normalized Chao1 diversity than did multiple sclerosis patients.

Each TCR beta cDNA library carried unique molecular identifiers. From the PCR reads, TCRdb called clonotypes with MiXCR, one entry per CDR3 protein. The repertoire includes about 540,000 distinct CDR3 sequences, approximately 34% of them detected once, and about 5.6% sits in the top ten. The V and J genes are TRBV7-9 and TRBJ2-7; 11 positions match TRBD1. The material sequenced was blood. The TCR sequence derives from a girl aged 2-17 years with multiple sclerosis. The CDR3 protein is CASSQGRTGGDEQYF. The CDR3 bases are TGTGCCAGCAGCCAGGGGCGGACAGGGGGCGACGAGCAGTACTTC.